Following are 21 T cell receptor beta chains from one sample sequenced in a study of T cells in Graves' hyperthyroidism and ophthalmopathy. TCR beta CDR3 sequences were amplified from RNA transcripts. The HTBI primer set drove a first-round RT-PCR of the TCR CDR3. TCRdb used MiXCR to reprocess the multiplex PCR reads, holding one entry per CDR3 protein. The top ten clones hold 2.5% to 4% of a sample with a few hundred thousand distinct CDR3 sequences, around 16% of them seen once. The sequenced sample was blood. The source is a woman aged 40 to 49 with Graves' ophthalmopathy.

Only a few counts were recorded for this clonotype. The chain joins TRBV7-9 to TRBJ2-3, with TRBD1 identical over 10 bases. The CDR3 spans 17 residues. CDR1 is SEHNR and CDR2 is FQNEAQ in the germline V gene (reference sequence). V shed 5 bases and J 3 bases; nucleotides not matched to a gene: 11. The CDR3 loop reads CASSPQIRTGGTDTQYF. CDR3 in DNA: TGTGCCAGCAGCCCTCAAATAAGGACAGGGGGTACAGATACGCAGTATTTT.

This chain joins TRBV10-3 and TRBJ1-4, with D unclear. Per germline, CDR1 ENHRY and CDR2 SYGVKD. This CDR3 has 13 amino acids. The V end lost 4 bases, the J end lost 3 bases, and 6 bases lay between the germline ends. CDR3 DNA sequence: TGTGCCATCAGTGGGATAGCTAATGAAAAACTGTTTTTT. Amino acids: CAISGIANEKLFF.

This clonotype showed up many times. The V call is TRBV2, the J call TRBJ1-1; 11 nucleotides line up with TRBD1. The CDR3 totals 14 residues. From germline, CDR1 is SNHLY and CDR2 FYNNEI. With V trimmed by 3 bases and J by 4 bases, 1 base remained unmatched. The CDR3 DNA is TGTGCCAGCAGTGAGGACAGGGGGCTCACTGAAGCTTTCTTT. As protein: CASSEDRGLTEAFF.

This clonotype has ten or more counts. The CDR3 region is CASSHLAGGWSSYNEQFF. CDR3 sequence (DNA): TGTGCCAGCAGTCATCTAGCGGGAGGCTGGAGCTCCTACAATGAGCAGTTCTTC. The J gene is TRBJ2-1, the V gene TRBV28; TRBD2 aligns across 11 bases. The CDR3 extends over 18 amino acids. After removal of 5 bases from V and 0 bases from J, the junction contained 9 bases not matched to a gene. Germline V gene lookup returns CDR1 MDHEN and CDR2 SYDVKM.

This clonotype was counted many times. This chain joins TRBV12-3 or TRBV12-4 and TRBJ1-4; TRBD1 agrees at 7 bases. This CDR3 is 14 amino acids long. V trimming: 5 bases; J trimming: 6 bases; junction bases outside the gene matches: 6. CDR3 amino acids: CASSTTGVDEKLFF. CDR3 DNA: TGTGCCAGCAGTACTACAGGGGTAGATGAAAAACTGTTTTTT.

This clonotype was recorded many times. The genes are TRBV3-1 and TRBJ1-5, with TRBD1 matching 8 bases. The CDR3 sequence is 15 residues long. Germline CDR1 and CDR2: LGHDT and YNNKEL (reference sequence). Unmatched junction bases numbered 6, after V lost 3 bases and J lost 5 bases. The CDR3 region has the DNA TGTGCCAGCAGCCAGGACAGGGCCGGTGATCAGCCCCAGCATTTT. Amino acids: CASSQDRAGDQPQHF.

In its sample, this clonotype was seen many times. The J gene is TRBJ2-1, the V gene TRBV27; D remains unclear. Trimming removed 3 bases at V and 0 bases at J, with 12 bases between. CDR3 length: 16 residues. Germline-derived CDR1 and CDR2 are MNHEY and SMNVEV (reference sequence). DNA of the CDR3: TGTGCCAGCAGTTTTATGAGTGGGCCCTCCTACAATGAGCAGTTCTTC. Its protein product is CASSFMSGPSYNEQFF.

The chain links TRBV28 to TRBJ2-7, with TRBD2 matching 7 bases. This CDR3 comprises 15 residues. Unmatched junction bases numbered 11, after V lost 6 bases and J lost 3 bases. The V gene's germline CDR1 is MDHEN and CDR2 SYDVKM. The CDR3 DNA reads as TGTGCCAGCAGCTTGGTGGCGGGAGTCAGCTACGAGCAGTACTTC. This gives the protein CASSLVAGVSYEQYF.

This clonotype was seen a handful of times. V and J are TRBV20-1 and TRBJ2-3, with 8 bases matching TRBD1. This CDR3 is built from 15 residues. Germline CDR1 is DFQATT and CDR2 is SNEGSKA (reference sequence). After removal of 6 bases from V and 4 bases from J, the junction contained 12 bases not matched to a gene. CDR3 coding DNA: TGCAGTGCAGCAGGACAGGGTGGAGTTTCAGATACGCAGTATTTT. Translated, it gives CSAAGQGGVSDTQYF.

The CDR3 DNA sequence: TGTGCCAGCAGCAAAAACCGGGACACCGGGGAGCTGTTTTTT. Translation gives CASSKNRDTGELFF. The gene calls are TRBV7-8 and TRBJ2-2; D unclear. V lost 5 bases and J lost 3, with 10 bases in between. The CDR3 extends over 14 amino acids. Germline loops: CDR1 SGHVS, CDR2 FQNEAQ.

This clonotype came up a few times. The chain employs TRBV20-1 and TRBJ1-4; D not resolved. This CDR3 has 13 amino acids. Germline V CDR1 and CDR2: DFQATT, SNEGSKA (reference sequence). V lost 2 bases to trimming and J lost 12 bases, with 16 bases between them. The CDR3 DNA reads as TGCAGTGCTAGATGGTTCGGGTCCACGGAACTGTTTTTT. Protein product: CSARWFGSTELFF.

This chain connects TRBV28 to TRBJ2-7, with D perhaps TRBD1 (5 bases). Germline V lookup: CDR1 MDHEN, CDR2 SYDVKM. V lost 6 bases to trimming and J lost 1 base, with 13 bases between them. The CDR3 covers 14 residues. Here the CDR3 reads CASRTGPGSYEQYF. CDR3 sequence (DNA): TGTGCCAGCAGAACAGGACCCGGATCCTACGAGCAGTACTTC.

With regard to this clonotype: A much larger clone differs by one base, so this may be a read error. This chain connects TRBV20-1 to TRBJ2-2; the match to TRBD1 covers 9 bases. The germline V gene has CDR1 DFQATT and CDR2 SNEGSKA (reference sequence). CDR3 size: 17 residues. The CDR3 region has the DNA TGCAGGGCTAGGGATACTTGGGGACAGGGAAGAACCGGGGAGCTGTTTTTT. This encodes CRARDTWGQGRTGELFF.

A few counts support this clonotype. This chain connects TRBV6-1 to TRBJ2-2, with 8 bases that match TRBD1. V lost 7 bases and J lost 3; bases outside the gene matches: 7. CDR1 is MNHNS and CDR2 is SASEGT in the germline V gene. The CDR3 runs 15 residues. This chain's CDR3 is CASTMTGAYTGELFF. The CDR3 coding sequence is TGTGCCAGCACTATGACAGGGGCATACACCGGGGAGCTGTTTTTT.

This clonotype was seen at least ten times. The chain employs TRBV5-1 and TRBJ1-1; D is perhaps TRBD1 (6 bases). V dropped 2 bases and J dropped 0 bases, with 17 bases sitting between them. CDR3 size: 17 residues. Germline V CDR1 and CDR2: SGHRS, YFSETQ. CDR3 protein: CASSLYPQTGMNTEAFF. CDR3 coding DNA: TGCGCCAGCAGCTTATATCCACAAACAGGGATGAACACTGAAGCTTTCTTT.

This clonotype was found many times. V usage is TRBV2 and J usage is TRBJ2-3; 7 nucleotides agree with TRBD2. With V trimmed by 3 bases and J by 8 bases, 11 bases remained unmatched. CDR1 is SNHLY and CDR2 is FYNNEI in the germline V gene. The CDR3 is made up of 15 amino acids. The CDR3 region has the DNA TGTGCCAGCAGTGACCGACTAGCCGCCGGCGCTACGCAGTATTTT. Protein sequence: CASSDRLAAGATQYF.

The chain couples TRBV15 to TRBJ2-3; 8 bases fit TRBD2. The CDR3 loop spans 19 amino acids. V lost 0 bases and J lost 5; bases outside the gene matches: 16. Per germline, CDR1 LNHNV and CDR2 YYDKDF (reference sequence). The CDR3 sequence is CATSRDRSGRLASRDTQYF. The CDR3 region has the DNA TGTGCCACCAGCAGAGATAGGAGTGGCCGACTAGCGAGCCGAGATACGCAGTATTTT.

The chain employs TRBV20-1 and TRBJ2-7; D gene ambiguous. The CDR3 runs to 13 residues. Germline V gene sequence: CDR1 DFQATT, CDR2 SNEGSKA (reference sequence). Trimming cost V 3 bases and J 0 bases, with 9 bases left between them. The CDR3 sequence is CSASGVNSYEQYF. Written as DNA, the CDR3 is TGCAGTGCTAGCGGAGTCAACTCCTACGAGCAGTACTTC.

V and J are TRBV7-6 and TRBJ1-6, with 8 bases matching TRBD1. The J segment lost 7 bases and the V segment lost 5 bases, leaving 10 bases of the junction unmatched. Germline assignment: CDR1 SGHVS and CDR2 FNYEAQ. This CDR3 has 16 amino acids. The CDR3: CASSEMPTGDNSPLHF. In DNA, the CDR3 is TGTGCCAGCAGCGAGATGCCGACAGGGGACAATTCACCCCTCCACTTT.

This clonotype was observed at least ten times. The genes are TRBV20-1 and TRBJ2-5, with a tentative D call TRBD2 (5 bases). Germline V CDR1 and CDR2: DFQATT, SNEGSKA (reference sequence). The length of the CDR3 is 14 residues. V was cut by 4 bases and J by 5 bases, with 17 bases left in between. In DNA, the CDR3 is TGCAGTGCTACCGAACTAGTGCAGTACGAGACCCAGTACTTC. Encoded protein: CSATELVQYETQYF.

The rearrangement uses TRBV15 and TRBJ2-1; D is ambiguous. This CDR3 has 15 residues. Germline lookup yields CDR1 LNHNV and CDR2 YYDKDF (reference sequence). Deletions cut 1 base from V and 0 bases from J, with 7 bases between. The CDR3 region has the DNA TGTGCCACCAGCAGAGTTCAAAGCTCCTACAATGAGCAGTTCTTC. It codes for CATSRVQSSYNEQFF.